This TCR beta chain was found in a study of T cell responses to AZD1222 COVID-19 vaccine listed by TCRdb under 2021. Looking at the study overall: Because spike-specific TCR depth and breadth did not differ between the two schedules, AZD1222 recipients who got a second dose at roughly 4 weeks were pooled with those who got a second dose at roughly 12 weeks. Trial participants were enrolled by age into subgroups of 18-55, 56-69 and 70-plus years, and roughly 150, 30 and 60 TCR-sequenced participants, respectively, were included in these subgroups. A total of about 230 trial participants underwent TCR sequencing, of whom 200 to 220 received two doses of AZD1222 and around 26 received two doses of the MenACWY control vaccine. General study outcomes and caveats: Conclusions about previously exposed vaccinees are limited because only a handful of AZD1222 recipients were SARS-CoV-2 seropositive at baseline. In the small 56-69-year group, the increase in depth fell short of significance, most likely because of low power. The vaccine-associated CD4 TCRs covered the entire spike protein, and the dominant responses fell in regions 160-218 and 743-854. Participants were mostly white British and included more females than males, and it was suggested by the authors that clonal diversity may have been underestimated. Reportedly, almost half of the unique spike-specific TCRs recognized epitopes lying outside the regions that are mutated in the B.1.351 and B.1.1.7 variants. Because no samples from the day 14 peak response were available, repertoires could be characterized only after the peak T cell response. After two AZD1222 doses, both the breadth and the depth of spike-specific TCRs were significantly higher than at day 0 and than in MenACWY recipients.

The time point label, read with the paper, signifies: baseline before first vaccination. Vaccinee samples were obtained from the UK trials COV001 and COV002, which included a single-blind randomized controlled phase 2/3 trial of AZD1222 (ChAdOx1 nCoV-19) in healthy adults. For TCRbeta chain sequencing, PBMC samples from trial participants were taken at day 0 and at day 28 after the second dose. On this clone: Its antigen remains undetermined. Base qualities are not recorded, but no much larger clone differs from it by a single base.

CDR1 GTSNPN and CDR2 SVGIG are derived from the germline V gene (reference sequence). V is shortened by 4 bases, J by 1 base, and the region joining them spans 15 bases. Spanning cysteine to phenylalanine, the CDR3 consists of 15 amino acids. Left in the record is the CDR3 DNA by itself, 45 bases read in frame from the first base. The CDR3 regions of human TCRbeta chains were subjected to immunosequencing. The paper's data handling went like this. TCRs in the repertoires were compared against a reference library of SARS-CoV-2-specific TCRs that had been generated with the MIRA antigen-specificity platform. Breadth was defined as the fraction of unique TCRs that were SARS-CoV-2-associated, and depth was defined as the fraction of total T cells that were SARS-CoV-2-associated. Each spike-specific TCR was assigned to its reactive spike region and to a CD4 or CD8 class using the MIRA data. Log10-transformed breadth and depth values were compared by one-way ANOVA with Sidak's multiple comparisons tests. The source is immuneACCESS, and TCRdb retained only in-frame sequences with V and J called. Part of the clones is not carried over; for the studies checked, unresolved V genes explain less than half of this, and the remainder is unexplained. The V and J calls and clone size are taken from that table; D and trimming were inferred from the DNA. This sample is represented by about 120,000 clones; around 85% of them were singletons. Of the sample, 2% to 3% is held by the ten largest clones.

The receptor's source is an adult in good health. Sequenced here: peripheral blood, sampled on day 0 of AZD1222 vaccination. Recombination joined TRBV30 with TRBJ2-3, with the D gene too uncertain to name. Here is the DNA: TGTGCCTGGAATCCTAACTCCTGGGGCACAGATACGCAGTATTTT. This codes for CAWNPNSWGTDTQYF.